This TCR beta chain was sequenced for a study of early T cells in non-severe SARS-CoV-2 infection. Study overall: Unsorted whole-blood RNA was sequenced in bulk, leaving chains unpaired.

TCRdb redid the calling of the 5' RACE reads with MiXCR, one entry per CDR3 protein. Of some 66,000 distinct CDR3 sequences listed, around 9% are singletons. The CDR3 runs to 15 residues. The germline gives CDR1 SGHAT, CDR2 FQNNGV. Trimming removed 4 bases from V and 7 bases from J; junction bases left unmatched: 8. In this sample, this clonotype turned up many times. The material sequenced was whole blood. The clonotype originates from an adult who was a healthcare worker with PCR-confirmed SARS-CoV-2 infection or an uninfected control (not recorded which). The chain joins TRBV11-2 to TRBJ2-2; the match to TRBD1 covers 8 bases. CDR3 in amino acids: CASSSAGGAGGELFF. The CDR3 nucleotides are TGTGCCAGCAGCTCCGCAGGGGGCGCGGGCGGGGAGCTGTTTTTT. The full variable domain, rest sourced from reference TRBV11-2 and TRBJ2-2, is EAGVAQSPRYKIIEKRQSVAFWCNPISGHATLYWYQQILGQGPKLLIQFQNNGVVDDSQLPKDRFSAERLKGVDSTLKIQPAKLEDSAVYLCASSSAGGAGGELFFGEGSRLTVL.